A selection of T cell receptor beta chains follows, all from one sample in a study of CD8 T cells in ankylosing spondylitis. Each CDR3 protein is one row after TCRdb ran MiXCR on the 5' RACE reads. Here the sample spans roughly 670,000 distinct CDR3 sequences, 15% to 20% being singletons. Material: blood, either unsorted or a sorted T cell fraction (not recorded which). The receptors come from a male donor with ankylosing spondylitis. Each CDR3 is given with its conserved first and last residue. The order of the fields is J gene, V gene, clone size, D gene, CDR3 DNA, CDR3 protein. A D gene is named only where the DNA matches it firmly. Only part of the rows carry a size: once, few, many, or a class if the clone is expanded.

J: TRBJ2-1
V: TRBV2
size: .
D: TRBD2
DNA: TGTGCCAGCAGTGTTCGCGGGGGAGACTACAATGAGCAGTTCTTC
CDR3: CASSVRGGDYNEQFF

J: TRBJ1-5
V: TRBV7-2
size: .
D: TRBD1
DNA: TGTGCCAGCAGCTCACCGGGACAGGGGATTCAGCCCCAGCATTTT
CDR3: CASSSPGQGIQPQHF

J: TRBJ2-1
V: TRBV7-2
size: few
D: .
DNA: TGTGCCAGCAGCCCCCCCTTTAGTCCGTCCCACAATGAGCAGTTCTTC
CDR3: CASSPPFSPSHNEQFF

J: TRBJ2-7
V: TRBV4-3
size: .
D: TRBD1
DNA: TGCGCCAGCAGCCCGGGACAGGGGAGAAGGAACGAGCAGTACTTC
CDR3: CASSPGQGRRNEQYF

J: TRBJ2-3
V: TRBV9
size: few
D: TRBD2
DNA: TGTGCCAGCAGCCCCAGGGGTAGCGGGGGACCCCCTACGCAGTATTTT
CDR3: CASSPRGSGGPPTQYF

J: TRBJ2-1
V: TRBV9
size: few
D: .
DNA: TGTGCCAGCAGCGCGACAGGGGGACTAAGCGGGAGCGAGCAGTTCTTC
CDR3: CASSATGGLSGSEQFF

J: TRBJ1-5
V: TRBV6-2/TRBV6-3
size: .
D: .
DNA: TGTGCCAGCACGCGACAGCAAGACCTGCTTGGGCAGCCCCAGCATTTT
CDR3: CASTRQQDLLGQPQHF

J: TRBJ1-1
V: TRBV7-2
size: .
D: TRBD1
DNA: TGTGCCAGCAGCTTATCGGGACAGGGAGGGACTGAAGCTTTCTTT
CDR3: CASSLSGQGGTEAFF

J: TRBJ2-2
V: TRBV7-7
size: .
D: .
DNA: TGTGCTAGCAGCTTAGGCGCCGTGCCAGGGGCCGGGGAGCTGTTTTTT
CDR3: CASSLGAVPGAGELFF

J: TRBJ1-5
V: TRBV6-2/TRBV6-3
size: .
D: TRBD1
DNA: TGTGCCAGCAGTTGGAGGCCGCAGGGGGCGTGGGGCTCGGGGCAGCCCCAGCATTTT
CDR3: CASSWRPQGAWGSGQPQHF

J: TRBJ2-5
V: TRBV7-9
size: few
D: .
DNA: TGTGCCAGCAGCCGCTTACTAGCTTCAGGAGAGACCCAGTACTTC
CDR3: CASSRLLASGETQYF

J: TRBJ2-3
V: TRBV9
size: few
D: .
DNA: TGTGCCAGCAGTAGGGGAATAGGGGGAAAGACGCAGTATTTT
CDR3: CASSRGIGGKTQYF

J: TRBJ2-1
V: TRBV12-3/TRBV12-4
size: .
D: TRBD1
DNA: TGTGCCAGCAGCACCGGGACAGTATCCTACAATGAGCAGTTCTTC
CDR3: CASSTGTVSYNEQFF

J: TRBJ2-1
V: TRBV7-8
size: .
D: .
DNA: TGTGCCAGCAGCCGCGACTGGGCAAACAATGAGCAGTTCTTC
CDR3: CASSRDWANNEQFF